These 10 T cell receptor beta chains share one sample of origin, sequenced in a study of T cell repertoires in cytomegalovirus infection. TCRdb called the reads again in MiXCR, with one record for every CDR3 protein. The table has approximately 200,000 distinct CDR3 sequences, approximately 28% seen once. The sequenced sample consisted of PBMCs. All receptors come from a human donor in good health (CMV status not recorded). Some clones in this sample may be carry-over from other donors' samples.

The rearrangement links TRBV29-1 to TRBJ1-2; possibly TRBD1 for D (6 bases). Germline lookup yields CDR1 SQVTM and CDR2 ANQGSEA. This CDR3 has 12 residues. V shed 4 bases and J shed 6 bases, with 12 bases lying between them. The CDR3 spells CSVVQGKHGYTF. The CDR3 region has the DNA TGCAGCGTTGTGCAGGGGAAACATGGCTACACCTTC.

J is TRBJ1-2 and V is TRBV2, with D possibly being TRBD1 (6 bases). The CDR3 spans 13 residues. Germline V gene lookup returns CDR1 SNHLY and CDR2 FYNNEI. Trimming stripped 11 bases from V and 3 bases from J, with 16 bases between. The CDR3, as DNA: TGTGCCGGTAGAACAGGGTTCGACTATGGCTACACCTTC. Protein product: CAGRTGFDYGYTF.

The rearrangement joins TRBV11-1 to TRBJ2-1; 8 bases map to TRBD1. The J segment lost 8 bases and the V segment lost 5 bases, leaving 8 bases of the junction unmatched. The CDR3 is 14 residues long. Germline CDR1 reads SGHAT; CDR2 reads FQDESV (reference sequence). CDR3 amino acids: CASSITTGEDEQFF. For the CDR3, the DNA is TGTGCCAGCAGCATCACGACAGGGGAGGATGAGCAGTTCTTC.

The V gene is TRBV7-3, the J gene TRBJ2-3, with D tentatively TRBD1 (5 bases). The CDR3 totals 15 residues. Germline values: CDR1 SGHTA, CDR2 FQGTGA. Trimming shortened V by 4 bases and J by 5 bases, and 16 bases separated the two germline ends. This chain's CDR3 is CASSSNSRGVDTQYF. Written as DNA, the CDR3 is TGTGCCAGCAGCTCAAACTCAAGGGGTGTAGATACGCAGTATTTT.

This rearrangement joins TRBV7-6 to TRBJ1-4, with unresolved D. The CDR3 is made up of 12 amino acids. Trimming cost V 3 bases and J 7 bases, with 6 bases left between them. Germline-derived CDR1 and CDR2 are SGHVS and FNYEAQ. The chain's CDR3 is CASSFDPEKLFF. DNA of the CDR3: TGTGCCAGCAGCTTTGACCCTGAAAAACTGTTTTTT.

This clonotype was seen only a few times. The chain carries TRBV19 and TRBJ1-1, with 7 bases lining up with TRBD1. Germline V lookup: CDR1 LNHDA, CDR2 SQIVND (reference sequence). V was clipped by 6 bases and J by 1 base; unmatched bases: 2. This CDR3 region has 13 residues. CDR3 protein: CASRTGRNTEAFF. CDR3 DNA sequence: TGTGCCAGTAGGACAGGGAGGAACACTGAAGCTTTCTTT.

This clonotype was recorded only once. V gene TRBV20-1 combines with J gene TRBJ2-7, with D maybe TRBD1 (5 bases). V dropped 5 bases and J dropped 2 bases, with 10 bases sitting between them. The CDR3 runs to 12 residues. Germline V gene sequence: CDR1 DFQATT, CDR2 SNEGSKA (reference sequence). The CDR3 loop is CSAVTDTYEQYF. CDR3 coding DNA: TGCAGTGCTGTGACAGATACCTACGAGCAGTACTTC.

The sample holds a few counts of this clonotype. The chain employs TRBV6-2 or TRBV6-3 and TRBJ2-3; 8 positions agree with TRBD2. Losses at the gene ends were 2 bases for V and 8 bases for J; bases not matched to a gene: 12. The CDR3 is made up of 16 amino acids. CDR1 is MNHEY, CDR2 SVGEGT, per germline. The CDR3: CASSYLSGGHPGTQYF. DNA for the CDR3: TGTGCCAGCAGTTACCTCAGCGGGGGCCACCCCGGTACGCAGTATTTT.

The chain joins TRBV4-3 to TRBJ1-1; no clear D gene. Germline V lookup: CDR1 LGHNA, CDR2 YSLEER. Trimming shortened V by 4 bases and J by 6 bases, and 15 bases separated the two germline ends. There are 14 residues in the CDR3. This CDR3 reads CASSPGPASPEAFF. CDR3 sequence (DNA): TGCGCCAGCAGCCCCGGACCGGCAAGCCCTGAAGCTTTCTTT.

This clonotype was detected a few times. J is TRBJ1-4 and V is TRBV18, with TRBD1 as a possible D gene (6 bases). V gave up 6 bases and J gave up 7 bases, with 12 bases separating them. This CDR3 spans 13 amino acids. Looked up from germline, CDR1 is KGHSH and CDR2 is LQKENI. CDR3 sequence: CASSPGTREKLFF. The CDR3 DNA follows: TGTGCCAGCTCGCCCGGGACACGTGAAAAACTGTTTTTT.